These T cell receptor beta chains were read from a single sample in a study of T-cell memory formation after mild COVID-19. MiXCR, applied by TCRdb to the 5' RACE reads, yields one record per CDR3 protein. The table has around 310,000 distinct CDR3 sequences, more than 15% seen once; the top ten hold more than 20%. What was sequenced was PBMCs or a T cell subset sorted from them (not recorded which). All receptors come from a man younger than 30 who had mild COVID-19 (a few samples of this study predate the infection). Cell type and time point are not known. Both conserved end residues are part of each CDR3. The D gene is left open where the match is weak. The size entry is marked missing in some rows and otherwise reads once, few, many or a size class.

J | V | D | size | DNA | CDR3
TRBJ2-3 | TRBV6-4 | TRBD2 | few | TGTGCCAGCAGTGAGGTCTGCGGGGGGGCCGGGACAGATACGCAGTATTTT | CASSEVCGGAGTDTQYF
TRBJ1-2 | TRBV30 | - | many | TGTGCCTGGAGTGTACAAGCCTCCTATGGCTACACCTTC | CAWSVQASYGYTF
TRBJ2-3 | TRBV9 | - | - | TGTGCCAGCAGCGTAGAATGGAGTACGCAGTATTTT | CASSVEWSTQYF
TRBJ2-3 | TRBV20-1 | - | - | TGCAGTCAGGGGGGCCTGGGCACAGATACGCAGTATTTT | CSQGGLGTDTQYF
TRBJ2-3 | TRBV2 | - | - | TGTGCCTGGGGCTGGGGGCCCGGCACAGATACGCAGTATTTT | CAWGWGPGTDTQYF
TRBJ2-7 | TRBV7-9 | - | - | TGTGCCAGCAGCTTAGCGCTGGGAACTGGCGAGCAGTACTTC | CASSLALGTGEQYF
TRBJ2-3 | TRBV6-4 | - | - | TGTGCCAGCCTATCGCCAGATACGCAGTATTTT | CASLSPDTQYF
TRBJ1-1 | TRBV4-1 | - | - | TGCGCCAGCAGCCAAGTCGGGGGTGAAGCTTTCTTT | CASSQVGGEAFF
TRBJ2-2 | TRBV6-5 | - | - | TGTGCCAGCACCCTCGGGGGTGGCGGGGAGCTGTTTTTT | CASTLGGGGELFF
TRBJ1-1 | TRBV15 | - | - | TGTGCCACCAGCAGAGGGGTCAGCCTGTTGGGAACTGAAGCTTTCTTT | CATSRGVSLLGTEAFF
TRBJ1-1 | TRBV6-1 | TRBD1 | few | TGTGCCAGCAGTGAATGGACAGGGCTAAACACTGAAGCTTTCTTT | CASSEWTGLNTEAFF
TRBJ2-1 | TRBV6-7 | TRBD1 | many | TGTGCCAGCAGTCCCGGGACAGGGGGCAATGAGCAGTTCTTC | CASSPGTGGNEQFF
TRBJ2-3 | TRBV4-3 | - | few | TGCGCCAGCAGCCAAGCTAGCACGCAGGATACGCAGTATTTT | CASSQASTQDTQYF
TRBJ2-2 | TRBV7-9 | - | many | TGTGCCAGCAGCTTCCTACTTGCTGGAGGGGAGCTGTTTTTT | CASSFLLAGGELFF
TRBJ2-3 | TRBV7-2 | - | few | TGTGCCAGCAGCTATCGGTTGACAGATACGCAGTATTTT | CASSYRLTDTQYF
TRBJ2-2 | TRBV7-6 | TRBD2 | few | TGTGCCAGCAGCTTAGAGGGACTAGCGGGAATCACCGGGGAGCTGTTTTTT | CASSLEGLAGITGELFF
TRBJ1-2 | TRBV6-5 | TRBD1 | - | TGTGCCAGCAGTTACAGTGGACAGGAAGCTAACTATGGCTACACCTTC | CASSYSGQEANYGYTF
TRBJ1-5 | TRBV4-2 | TRBD1 | - | TGTGCCAGCAGCCAAGCTGAGGGGGCGAGTCAGCCCCAGCATTTT | CASSQAEGASQPQHF
TRBJ2-2 | TRBV7-3 | TRBD2 | - | TGTGCCAGCAGCCCTAGCGGGGGGGCCGCCGGGGAGCTGTTTTTT | CASSPSGGAAGELFF
TRBJ1-5 | TRBV2 | TRBD1 | few | TGTGCCAGCAGTAAAACCATCGGGACAGGGTACCAGCCCCAGCATTTT | CASSKTIGTGYQPQHF
TRBJ2-1 | TRBV2 | - | few | TGTGCCAGCGACCAGGATAATGAGCAGTTCTTC | CASDQDNEQFF
TRBJ1-1 | TRBV6-2/TRBV6-3 | - | few | TGTGCCAGCAGTTTGAGGGGTGGTGAAGCTTTCTTT | CASSLRGGEAFF
TRBJ2-3 | TRBV4-3 | - | - | TGCGCCAGCAGCCAAGATCGGGAAGCGGATAATACGCAGTATTTT | CASSQDREADNTQYF
TRBJ2-1 | TRBV10-3 | TRBD2 | few | TGTGCCATCAGCGTGAGTAGCGGGGGGGCCCCGGGCGAGCAGTTCTTC | CAISVSSGGAPGEQFF
TRBJ2-1 | TRBV6-1 | - | few | TGTGCCAGCATCCAATTGTTCCGCGGGGCAGGCAATGAGCAGTTCTTC | CASIQLFRGAGNEQFF
TRBJ2-7 | TRBV7-6 | TRBD1 | few | TGTGCCAGCAGCTTACTCGCACCTGGGACAGGGGGCGACGAGCAGTACTTC | CASSLLAPGTGGDEQYF
TRBJ1-5 | TRBV5-1 | TRBD1 | - | TGCGCCAGCAGCCCCCAGGGGGAAAATCAGCCCCAGCATTTT | CASSPQGENQPQHF
TRBJ2-2 | TRBV11-2 | - | - | TGTGCCAGCAGCTCGCTTAGCCCCGGGGAGCTGTTTTTT | CASSSLSPGELFF
TRBJ1-2 | TRBV27 | - | - | TGTGCCAGCAGTTTATTTGGGGCTGCTGGCTACACCTTC | CASSLFGAAGYTF
TRBJ1-6 | TRBV10-3 | TRBD1 | few | TGTGCCATCAGGACGGGACAGGCACCCCTCCACTTT | CAIRTGQAPLHF
TRBJ1-3 | TRBV18 | - | - | TGTGCCAGCTCACCAGGCGGCGGTCTTACTGGAAACACCATATATTTT | CASSPGGGLTGNTIYF
TRBJ2-1 | TRBV5-6 | - | few | TGTGCCAGCAGCTTGGGTGGAGGTCTGGAGTTCTTC | CASSLGGGLEFF
TRBJ2-1 | TRBV7-3 | - | - | TGTGCCAGCAGCTTAAATCCCTCGGGGAATGAGCAGTTCTTC | CASSLNPSGNEQFF
TRBJ1-4 | TRBV4-3 | TRBD1 | - | TGCGCCAGCAGCCAAGATTCAAACCAGGGGGTTGAAAAACTGTTTTTT | CASSQDSNQGVEKLFF
TRBJ2-1 | TRBV7-2 | - | few | TGTGCCACTTCCTGGGGGAGCTCCTACAATGAGCAGTTCTTC | CATSWGSSYNEQFF
TRBJ2-5 | TRBV7-2 | TRBD1 | - | TGTGCCAGCAGCAACAGGGGGGCGCAAGAGACCCAGTACTTC | CASSNRGAQETQYF
TRBJ2-1 | TRBV24-1 | TRBD1 | - | TGTGCCACCAGTCAGTCGGGACAGGGGACCTACAATGAGCAGTTCTTC | CATSQSGQGTYNEQFF
TRBJ2-1 | TRBV19 | - | - | TGTGCCAGTGCGGGCTACGGTGAGCAGTTCTTC | CASAGYGEQFF
TRBJ2-1 | TRBV20-1 | TRBD1 | - | TGCAGTGCCCTACCGGGACAGGGGTCCCACGGTGAGCAGTTCTTC | CSALPGQGSHGEQFF
TRBJ1-1 | TRBV18 | - | many | TGTGCCAGCTCAACTACAGGGATCGGAAACACTGAAGCTTTCTTT | CASSTTGIGNTEAFF
TRBJ2-1 | TRBV6-5 | TRBD2 | few | TGTGCCAGCAGTTACTCGGCCGGGGGGGCCTATGAGCAGTTCTTC | CASSYSAGGAYEQFF
TRBJ1-1 | TRBV5-1 | TRBD1 | - | TGCGCCAGCAGTCCCCCGGGACAGGGAACTATTGAAGCTTTCTTT | CASSPPGQGTIEAFF
TRBJ1-2 | TRBV21-1 | - | - | TGTGCCAGCCAGCAAAGGGACAGATTTAACTATGGCTACACCTTC | CASQQRDRFNYGYTF
TRBJ2-1 | TRBV11-2 | TRBD2 | many | TGTGCCAGCAGCCTTAGCGGGTTCAGCTCCTACAATGAGCAGTTCTTC | CASSLSGFSSYNEQFF